This T cell receptor (beta chain) was sequenced during a study of cytomegalovirus exposure and HLA in healthy donors. The wider study: Out of 150 million to 200 million T cells, an earlier analysis found some 110 million unique TCR beta sequences in total.

Healthy people donating bone marrow made up the donors. Trimming cost V 7 bases and J 1 base; bases outside gene matches: 7. This CDR3 comprises 14 residues. Germline values: CDR1 SQVTM, CDR2 ANQGSEA. Points from the study as a whole: Later analysis revealed greater clonal expansion in HLA-associated TCR beta chains than in equally common others. An observed cluster of highly shared sequence variants was recorded as a likely sequencing artifact.

Remarks on this clone: Its antigen is undetermined.

PCR employed 60 Vbeta and 13 Jbeta primers. Profiled with immunoSEQ multiplex PCR; TCRdb holds only in-frame clones, not every one. The repertoire includes a few hundred thousand clones, over 60% of them detected once, and under 2% sits in the top ten. The rearrangement joins TRBV29-1 to TRBJ1-1; TRBD1 aligns across 9 bases. The origin of this receptor is a man aged 18 to 35 in good health and CMV-seronegative. The source material was PBMCs. CDR3 in amino acids: CSARGQGKNTEAFF. The CDR3 region has the DNA TGCAGCGCGAGAGGACAGGGGAAGAACACTGAAGCTTTCTTT.